This T cell receptor (beta chain) was captured in a study of cytomegalovirus exposure and HLA in healthy donors. As for the study in general: Prior work identified some 120 million unique TCR beta sequences in roughly 180 million T cells. Study-wide results and caveats: Three of the chains that were CMV-associated were confirmed in vitro to be specific for CMV antigens. Most observed TCR sequences were rare, whereas some public TCRs were detected in many donors. The records held CMV serostatus as the only immune exposure information.

Vbeta (60) and Jbeta (13) primers were used in the PCR. Clones were read by immunoSEQ multiplex PCR, and TCRdb kept only the in-frame ones, dropping some. Of some 90,000 clones in the sample, 60% to 85% were seen once. A remark on this clone: The antigen remains undetermined.

Unmatched junction bases numbered 11, after V lost 5 bases and J lost 7 bases. CDR3 length equals 15 residues. From germline, CDR1 is SGDLS and CDR2 YYNGEE. The gene calls are TRBV9 and TRBJ2-1, with 8 bases matching TRBD1. The sequenced sample consisted of PBMCs. The TCR was taken from a boy younger than 18 in good health and CMV-seronegative. The CDR3 is CASSEISGGRNEQFF. DNA of the CDR3: TGTGCCAGCAGTGAGATTTCAGGGGGCCGGAATGAGCAGTTCTTC. Looking up the rest from reference TRBV9 and TRBJ2-1 gives the full variable domain: DSGVTQTPKHLITATGQRVTLRCSPRSGDLSVYWYQQSLDQGLQFLIQYYNGEERAKGNILERFSAQQFPDLHSELNLSSLELGDSALYFCASSEISGGRNEQFFGPGTRLTVL.